The 2 T cell receptor beta chains below come from one sample, sequenced in a study of shared clonotypes between healthy human individuals. This table comes from immunoSEQ multiplex PCR, and its TCRdb copy is limited to in-frame clones, with some not included. The repertoire has about 180,000 clones, roughly 91% of them found once; the top ten carry roughly 0.07%. Sequenced: naive CD4+ T cells sorted from blood. Documented subset: CD45RA+ positively selected. These receptors were collected from a woman in her thirties in good health.

CDR3: CASSSGQGATNEKLFF. For the CDR3, the DNA is TGTGCCAGCAGCTCCGGACAGGGCGCAACTAATGAAAAACTGTTTTTT. The V call is TRBV7-9, the J call TRBJ1-4, with 8 bases lining up with TRBD1. Germline-derived CDR1 and CDR2 are SEHNR and FQNEAQ (reference sequence). The CDR3 length is 16 residues. J lost 0 bases, V lost 4 bases, and 4 bases had no gene match. The full variable domain, with the rest looked up from reference TRBV7-9 and TRBJ1-4, is DTGVSQNPRHKITKRGQNVTFRCDPISEHNRLYWYRQTLGQGPEFLTYFQNEAQLEKSRLLSDRFSAERPKGSFSTLEIQRTEQGDSAMYLCASSSGQGATNEKLFFGSGTQLSVL.

This rearrangement joins TRBV18 to TRBJ2-3; D remains ambiguous. The CDR3 sequence is 13 residues long. Germline loops: CDR1 KGHSH, CDR2 LQKENI. Trimming took off 8 bases at V and 3 bases at J, with 12 bases between the two ends. The CDR3 DNA reads TGTGCCAGCCGCCAGGAGAGAACAGATACGCAGTATTTT. Its translation is CASRQERTDTQYF.